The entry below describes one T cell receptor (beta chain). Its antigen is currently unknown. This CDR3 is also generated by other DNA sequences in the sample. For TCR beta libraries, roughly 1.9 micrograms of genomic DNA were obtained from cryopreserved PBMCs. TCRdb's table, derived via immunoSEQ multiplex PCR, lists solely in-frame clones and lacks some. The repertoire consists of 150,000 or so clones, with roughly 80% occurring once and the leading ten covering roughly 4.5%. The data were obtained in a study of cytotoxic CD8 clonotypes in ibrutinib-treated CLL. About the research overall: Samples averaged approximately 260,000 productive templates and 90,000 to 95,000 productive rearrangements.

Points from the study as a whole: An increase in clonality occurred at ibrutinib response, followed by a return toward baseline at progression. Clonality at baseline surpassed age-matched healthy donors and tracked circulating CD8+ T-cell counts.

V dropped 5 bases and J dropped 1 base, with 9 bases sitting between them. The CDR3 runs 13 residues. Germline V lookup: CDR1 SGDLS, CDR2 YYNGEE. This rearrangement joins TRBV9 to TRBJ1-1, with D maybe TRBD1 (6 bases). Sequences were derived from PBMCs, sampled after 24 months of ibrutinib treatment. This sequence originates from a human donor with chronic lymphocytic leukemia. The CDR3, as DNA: TGTGCCAGCAGTGTACAGGGGAACACTGAAGCTTTCTTT. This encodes CASSVQGNTEAFF. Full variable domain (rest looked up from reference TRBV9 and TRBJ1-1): DSGVTQTPKHLITATGQRVTLRCSPRSGDLSVYWYQQSLDQGLQFLIQYYNGEERAKGNILERFSAQQFPDLHSELNLSSLELGDSALYFCASSVQGNTEAFFGQGTRLTVV.